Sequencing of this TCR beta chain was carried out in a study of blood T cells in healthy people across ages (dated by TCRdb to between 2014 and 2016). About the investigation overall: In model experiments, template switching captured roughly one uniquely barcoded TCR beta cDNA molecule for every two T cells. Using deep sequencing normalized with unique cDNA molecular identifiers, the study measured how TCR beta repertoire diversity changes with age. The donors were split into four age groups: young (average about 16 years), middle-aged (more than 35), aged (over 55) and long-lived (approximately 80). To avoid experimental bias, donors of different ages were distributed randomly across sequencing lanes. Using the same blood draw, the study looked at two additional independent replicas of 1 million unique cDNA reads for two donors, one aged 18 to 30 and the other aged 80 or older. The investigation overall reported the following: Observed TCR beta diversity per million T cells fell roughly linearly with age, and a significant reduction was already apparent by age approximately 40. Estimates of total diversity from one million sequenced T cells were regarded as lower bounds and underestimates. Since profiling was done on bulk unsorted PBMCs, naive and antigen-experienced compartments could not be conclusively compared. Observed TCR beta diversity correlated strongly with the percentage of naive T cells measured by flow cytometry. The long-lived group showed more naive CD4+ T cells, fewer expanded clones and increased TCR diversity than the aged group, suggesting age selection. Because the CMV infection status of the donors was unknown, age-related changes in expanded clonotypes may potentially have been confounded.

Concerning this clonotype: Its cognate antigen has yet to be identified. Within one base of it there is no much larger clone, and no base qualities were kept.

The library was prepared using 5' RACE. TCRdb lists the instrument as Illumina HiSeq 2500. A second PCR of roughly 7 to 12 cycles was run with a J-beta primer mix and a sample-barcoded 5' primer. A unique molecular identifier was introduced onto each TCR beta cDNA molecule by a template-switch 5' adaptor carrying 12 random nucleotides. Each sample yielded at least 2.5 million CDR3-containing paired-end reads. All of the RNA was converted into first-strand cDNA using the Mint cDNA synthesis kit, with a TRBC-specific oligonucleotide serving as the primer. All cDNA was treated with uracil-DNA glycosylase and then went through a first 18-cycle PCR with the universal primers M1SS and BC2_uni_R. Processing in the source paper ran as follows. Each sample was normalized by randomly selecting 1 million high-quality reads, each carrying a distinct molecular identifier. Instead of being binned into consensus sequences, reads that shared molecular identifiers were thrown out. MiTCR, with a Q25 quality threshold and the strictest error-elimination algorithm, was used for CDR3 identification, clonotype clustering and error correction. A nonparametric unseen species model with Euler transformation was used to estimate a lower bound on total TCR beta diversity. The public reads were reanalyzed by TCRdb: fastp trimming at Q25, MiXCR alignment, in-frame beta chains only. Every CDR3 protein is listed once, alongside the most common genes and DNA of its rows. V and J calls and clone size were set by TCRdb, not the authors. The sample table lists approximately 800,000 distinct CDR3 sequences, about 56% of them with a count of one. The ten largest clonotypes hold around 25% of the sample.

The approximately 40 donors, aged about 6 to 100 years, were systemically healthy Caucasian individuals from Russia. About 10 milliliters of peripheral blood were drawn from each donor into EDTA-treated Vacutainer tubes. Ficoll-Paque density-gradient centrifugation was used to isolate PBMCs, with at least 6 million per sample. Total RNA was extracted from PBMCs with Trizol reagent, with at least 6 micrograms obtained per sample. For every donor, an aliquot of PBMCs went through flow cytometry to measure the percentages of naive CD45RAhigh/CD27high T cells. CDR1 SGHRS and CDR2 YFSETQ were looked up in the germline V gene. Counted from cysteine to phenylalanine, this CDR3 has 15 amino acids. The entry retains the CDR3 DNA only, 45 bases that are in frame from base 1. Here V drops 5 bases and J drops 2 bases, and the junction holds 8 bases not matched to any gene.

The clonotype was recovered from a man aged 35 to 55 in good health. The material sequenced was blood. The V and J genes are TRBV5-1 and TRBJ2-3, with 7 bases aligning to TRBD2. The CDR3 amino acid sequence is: CASRMSGDYTDTQYF. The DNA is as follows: TGCGCCAGCAGAATGAGCGGGGACTACACAGATACGCAGTATTTT.